One TCR beta chain is described in this entry. This sample was taken from a study of blood T cell repertoires in COVID-19. For the study at large: The origin of the acute and convalescent COVID-19 samples was the United States, Italy and Spain.

Clones were sequenced by immunoSEQ multiplex PCR, and TCRdb holds only the in-frame ones, with some missing. Of approximately 100,000 clones listed, 80% to 90% are singletons. V was pared by 6 bases and J by 3 bases, with 5 bases between. Germline CDR1 reads DFQATT; CDR2 reads SNEGSKA (reference sequence). The CDR3 is made up of 10 amino acids. The V gene is TRBV20-1, the J gene TRBJ1-2; D unclear. Sequencing input: peripheral blood. The receptor comes from a human donor with COVID-19, enrolled during active disease. The donor label of this sample is uncertain. The CDR3 sequence: CSARDYGYTF. The CDR3 nucleotides read TGCAGTGCGAGGGACTATGGCTACACCTTC.